This T cell receptor (beta chain) was found in a study of blood T cell repertoires in COVID-19. Study in general: Acute-phase and convalescent COVID-19 samples originated in the United States, Italy and Spain.

Per the original data handling: Reference gene primer amplification in the assay estimated nucleated cell counts. The data were produced by immunoSEQ multiplex PCR, yet TCRdb's version contains in-frame clones alone and is incomplete. For V, J and clone size, that table is used; D and trimming come from the DNA. The sample yields fewer than 400,000 clones, 70% to 90% seen once. Each participant's cohort was designated according to participant-reported clinical history. V was clipped by 4 bases and J by 4 bases; unmatched bases: 13. Germline-derived CDR1 and CDR2 are SGHNT and YYREEE (reference sequence). This CDR3 has 17 residues.

The chain combines TRBV5-4 with TRBJ1-1; 10 positions match TRBD1. The sequenced material came from PBMCs or T cells enriched from blood (not recorded which). This sequence was found in a man aged 25-40 years who had recovered from COVID-19. CDR3 nucleotide sequence: TGTGCCAGCAGCCCCACGACAGGGGGCTGGGGAAGCACTGAAGCTTTCTTT. As protein: CASSPTTGGWGSTEAFF.